These T cell receptor beta chains were read from a single sample in a study of blood T cell repertoires in COVID-19. Generated by immunoSEQ multiplex PCR, the TCRdb table keeps only in-frame clones and is missing some. The table has more than 250,000 clones, roughly 86% seen once. The sample taken for sequencing was peripheral blood. These receptors all stem from a woman in her 30s who had recovered from COVID-19. Both conserved end residues are part of each CDR3. The D gene is left open where the match is weak. Only some rows state a clone size, as once, few, many or a class for expanded clones.

cdr3_nt: TGCAGCGTTGGGGGGACAGGGGACGCCTACGAGCAGTACTTC
cdr3_aa: CSVGGTGDAYEQYF
clone_size: .
v_call: TRBV29-1
j_call: TRBJ2-7
d_call: TRBD1

cdr3_nt: TGTGCCAGCAGTTCCCAAGCGGGACAGGTCGAGACCCAGCATTTT
cdr3_aa: CASSSQAGQVETQHF
clone_size: .
v_call: TRBV28
j_call: TRBJ1-5
d_call: TRBD1

cdr3_nt: TGTGCCAGCAGAAACCTCGGAGTAGCGGATGAGCAGTTCTTC
cdr3_aa: CASRNLGVADEQFF
clone_size: .
v_call: TRBV27
j_call: TRBJ2-1
d_call: .

cdr3_nt: TGTGCCAGCAGCCTTACAGGGGGAGAGACTGAAGCTTTCTTT
cdr3_aa: CASSLTGGETEAFF
clone_size: .
v_call: TRBV11-3
j_call: TRBJ1-1
d_call: TRBD1

cdr3_nt: TGTGCCAGCTCCCCGGAGGGATCACCCCTCCACTTT
cdr3_aa: CASSPEGSPLHF
clone_size: .
v_call: TRBV18
j_call: TRBJ1-6
d_call: .

cdr3_nt: TGTGCCAGCAGCTCCCGGCAGGGGGCGAAGACCCAGTACTTC
cdr3_aa: CASSSRQGAKTQYF
clone_size: .
v_call: TRBV11-2
j_call: TRBJ2-5
d_call: TRBD1

cdr3_nt: TGTGCCAGCACCTTCCGGGACAGGGTTCTCTACGAGCAGTACTTC
cdr3_aa: CASTFRDRVLYEQYF
clone_size: .
v_call: TRBV28
j_call: TRBJ2-7
d_call: TRBD1

cdr3_nt: TGTGCCAGTAACGGAAATCAGGGGCCGAATAGCAATCAGCCCCAGCATTTT
cdr3_aa: CASNGNQGPNSNQPQHF
clone_size: .
v_call: TRBV19
j_call: TRBJ1-5
d_call: .

cdr3_nt: TGTGCCAGCTGGGGGGGGTATGGCTACACCTTC
cdr3_aa: CASWGGYGYTF
clone_size: .
v_call: TRBV6-5
j_call: TRBJ1-2
d_call: .

cdr3_nt: TGCACCAGCAGCCAAGGTACTAGCGGGAGATCAGGGGAGACCCAGTACTTC
cdr3_aa: CTSSQGTSGRSGETQYF
clone_size: .
v_call: TRBV1
j_call: TRBJ2-5
d_call: .

cdr3_nt: TGTGCCAGCAGTTTACTTTCAGGGCGGGAGGGATTTAATCAAGAGACCCAGTACTTC
cdr3_aa: CASSLLSGREGFNQETQYF
clone_size: .
v_call: TRBV28
j_call: TRBJ2-5
d_call: TRBD2

cdr3_nt: TGTGCCAGCAGTTATTCACTAGGTCATGAGCAGTTCTTC
cdr3_aa: CASSYSLGHEQFF
clone_size: .
v_call: TRBV6-5
j_call: TRBJ2-1
d_call: .

cdr3_nt: TGTGCCAGCAAAGCACGGGGCTACAATGAGCAGTTCTTC
cdr3_aa: CASKARGYNEQFF
clone_size: .
v_call: TRBV13
j_call: TRBJ2-1
d_call: .

cdr3_nt: TGTGCCAGCAGTCCCACAGAAACCTACGAGCAGTACTTC
cdr3_aa: CASSPTETYEQYF
clone_size: .
v_call: TRBV12-3/TRBV12-4
j_call: TRBJ2-7
d_call: .

cdr3_nt: TGTGCCAGCAGTTCCAACCCGGGGTTCCGGGAGACCCAGTACTTC
cdr3_aa: CASSSNPGFRETQYF
clone_size: .
v_call: TRBV6-5
j_call: TRBJ2-5
d_call: .

cdr3_nt: TGTGCCAGTACCTCAGGCCTGGGCTACACCTTC
cdr3_aa: CASTSGLGYTF
clone_size: .
v_call: TRBV19
j_call: TRBJ1-2
d_call: .

cdr3_nt: TGTGCCAGCACCCCCAGGCTCAACCCAGAAAAACTGTTTTTT
cdr3_aa: CASTPRLNPEKLFF
clone_size: .
v_call: TRBV28
j_call: TRBJ1-4
d_call: .

cdr3_nt: TGTGCCAGCAGCTTAGCCGGGTCCAGCTCCTACGAGCAGTACTTC
cdr3_aa: CASSLAGSSSYEQYF
clone_size: .
v_call: TRBV7-8
j_call: TRBJ2-7
d_call: .

cdr3_nt: TGTGCTAGTGGTTTGGGGACCAGGGGGCAAGAGACCCAGTACTTC
cdr3_aa: CASGLGTRGQETQYF
clone_size: .
v_call: TRBV12-5
j_call: TRBJ2-5
d_call: TRBD1

cdr3_nt: TGTGCCAGCAGCGTAGAGGAGCGGGAGTGTACAGATACGCAGTATTTT
cdr3_aa: CASSVEERECTDTQYF
clone_size: .
v_call: TRBV9
j_call: TRBJ2-3
d_call: TRBD2

cdr3_nt: TGTGCCATCAAGGCACTAGCGGGAGTCCCTTTGGGCGATACGCAGTATTTT
cdr3_aa: CAIKALAGVPLGDTQYF
clone_size: .
v_call: TRBV10-3
j_call: TRBJ2-3
d_call: TRBD2

cdr3_nt: TGTGCTAGTGGCGAAGACAGTAGCAATCAGCCCCAGCATTTT
cdr3_aa: CASGEDSSNQPQHF
clone_size: once
v_call: TRBV12-5
j_call: TRBJ1-5
d_call: .

cdr3_nt: TGCGCCAGCAGCGCACAGGCCGGGACTCCCCTCCAAGAGACCCAGTACTTC
cdr3_aa: CASSAQAGTPLQETQYF
clone_size: .
v_call: TRBV4-1
j_call: TRBJ2-5
d_call: .